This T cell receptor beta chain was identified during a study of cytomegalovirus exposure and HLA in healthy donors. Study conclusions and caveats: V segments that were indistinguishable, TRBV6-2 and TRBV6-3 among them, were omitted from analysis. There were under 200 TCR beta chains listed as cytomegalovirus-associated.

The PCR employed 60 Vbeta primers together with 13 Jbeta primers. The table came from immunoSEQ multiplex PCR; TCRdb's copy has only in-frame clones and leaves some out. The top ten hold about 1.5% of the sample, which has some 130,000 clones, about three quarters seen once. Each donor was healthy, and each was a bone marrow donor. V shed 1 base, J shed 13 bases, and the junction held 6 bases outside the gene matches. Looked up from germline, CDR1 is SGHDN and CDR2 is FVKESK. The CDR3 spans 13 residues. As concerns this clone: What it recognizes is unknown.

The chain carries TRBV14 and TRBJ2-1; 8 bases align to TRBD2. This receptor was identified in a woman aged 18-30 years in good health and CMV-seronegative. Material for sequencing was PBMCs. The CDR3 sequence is CASSQALAGRQFF. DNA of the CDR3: TGTGCCAGCAGCCAAGCCCTAGCGGGTAGACAGTTCTTC.